The present TCR beta chain was sequenced within a study of blood T cells in healthy people across ages. Findings and limits, study-wide: Bulk PBMC profiling left naive and antigen-experienced comparisons inconclusive. Diversity of TCR beta correlated strongly with naive T cell percentage.

The CDR3 extends over 14 amino acids. Per germline, CDR1 SGDLS and CDR2 YYNGEE. Unmatched junction bases numbered 6, after V lost 2 bases and J lost 8 bases. A sample-barcoded 5' primer and a J-beta primer mix were used in a second PCR of about 6 to 12 cycles. TCRdb analysed the 5' RACE reads with MiXCR anew, one entry per CDR3 protein. The sample consists of about 2 million distinct CDR3 sequences, about 49% of them appearing once. This clonotype came up a few times. What it recognizes is unknown. The chain combines TRBV9 with TRBJ2-1; TRBD1 matches at 8 bases. Sequencing used blood. The source is a woman between 35 and 50 years old in good health. The CDR3 loop reads CASSVGQGRHEQFF. The CDR3, as DNA: TGTGCCAGCAGCGTCGGACAGGGACGTCATGAGCAGTTCTTC.